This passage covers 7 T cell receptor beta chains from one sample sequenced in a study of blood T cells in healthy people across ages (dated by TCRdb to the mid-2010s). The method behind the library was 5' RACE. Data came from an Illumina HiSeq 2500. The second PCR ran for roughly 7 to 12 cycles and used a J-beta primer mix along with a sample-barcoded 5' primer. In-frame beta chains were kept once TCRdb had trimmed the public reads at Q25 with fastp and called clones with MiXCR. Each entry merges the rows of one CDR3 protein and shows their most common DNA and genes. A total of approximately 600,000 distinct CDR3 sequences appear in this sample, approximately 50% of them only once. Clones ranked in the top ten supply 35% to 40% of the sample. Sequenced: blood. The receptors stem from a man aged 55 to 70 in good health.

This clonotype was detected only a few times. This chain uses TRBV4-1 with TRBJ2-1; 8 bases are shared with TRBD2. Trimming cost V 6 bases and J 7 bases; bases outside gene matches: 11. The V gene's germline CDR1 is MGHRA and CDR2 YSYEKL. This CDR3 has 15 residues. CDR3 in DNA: TGCGCCAGCAGAGCGAGCGGGGGAACTGGGAATGAGCAGTTCTTC. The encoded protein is CASRASGGTGNEQFF.

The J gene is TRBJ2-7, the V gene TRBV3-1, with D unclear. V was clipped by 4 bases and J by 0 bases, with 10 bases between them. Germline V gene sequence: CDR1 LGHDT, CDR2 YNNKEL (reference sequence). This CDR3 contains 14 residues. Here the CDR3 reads CASSPTYSSYEQYF. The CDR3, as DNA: TGTGCCAGCAGCCCGACTTACAGCTCCTACGAGCAGTACTTC.

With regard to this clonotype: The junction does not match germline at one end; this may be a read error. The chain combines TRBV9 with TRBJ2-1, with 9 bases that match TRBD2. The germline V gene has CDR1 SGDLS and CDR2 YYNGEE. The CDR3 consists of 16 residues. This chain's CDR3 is CASSERGGGGYSEQFF. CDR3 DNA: TGTGCCAGCAGCGAAAGGGGCGGGGGGGGCTACAGTGAGCAGTTCTTC.

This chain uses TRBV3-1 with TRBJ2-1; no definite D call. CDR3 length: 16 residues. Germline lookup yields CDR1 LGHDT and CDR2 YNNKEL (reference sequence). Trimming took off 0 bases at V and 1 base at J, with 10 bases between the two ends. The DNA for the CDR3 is TGTGCCAGCAGCCAAGATTCGGCTCTTTCCTACAATGAGCAGTTCTTC. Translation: CASSQDSALSYNEQFF.

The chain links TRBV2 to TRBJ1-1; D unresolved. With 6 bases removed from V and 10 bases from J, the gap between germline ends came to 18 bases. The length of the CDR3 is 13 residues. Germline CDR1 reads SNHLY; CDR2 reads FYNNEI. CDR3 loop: CASRGLWAFGAFF. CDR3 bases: TGTGCCAGCAGGGGCCTTTGGGCTTTTGGAGCTTTCTTT.

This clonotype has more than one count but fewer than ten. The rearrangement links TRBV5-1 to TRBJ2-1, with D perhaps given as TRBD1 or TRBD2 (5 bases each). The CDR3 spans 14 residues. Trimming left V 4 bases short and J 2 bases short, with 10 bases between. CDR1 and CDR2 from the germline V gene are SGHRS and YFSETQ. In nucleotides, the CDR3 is TGCGCCAGCAGCCGTGGGGACCCCTACAATGAGCAGTTCTTC. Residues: CASSRGDPYNEQFF.

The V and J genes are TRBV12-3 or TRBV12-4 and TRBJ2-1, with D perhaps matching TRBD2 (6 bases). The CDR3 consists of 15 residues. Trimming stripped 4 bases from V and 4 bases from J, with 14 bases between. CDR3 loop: CASSYMVAAYNEQFF. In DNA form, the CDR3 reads TGTGCCAGCAGTTACATGGTAGCGGCGTACAATGAGCAGTTCTTC.